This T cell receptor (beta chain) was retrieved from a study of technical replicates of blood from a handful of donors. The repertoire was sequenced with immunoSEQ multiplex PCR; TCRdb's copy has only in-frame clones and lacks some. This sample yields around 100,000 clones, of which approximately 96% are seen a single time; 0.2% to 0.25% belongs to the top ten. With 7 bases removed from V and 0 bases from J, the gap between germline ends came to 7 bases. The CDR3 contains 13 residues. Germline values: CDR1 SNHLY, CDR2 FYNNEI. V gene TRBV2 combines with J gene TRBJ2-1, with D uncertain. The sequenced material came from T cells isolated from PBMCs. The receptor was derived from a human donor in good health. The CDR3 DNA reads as TGTGCCAGCATTCTTAGCTCCTACAATGAGCAGTTCTTC. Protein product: CASILSSYNEQFF.